The present T cell receptor beta chain was sequenced within a study of T cells after yellow fever vaccination. General study points: Relatively few clonotypes were ones that appeared in both CD4 and CD8 compartments. Once the booster was given, most primary-vaccination clones reappeared, at just over 95% for CD4 and roughly 90% for CD8.

The table lists this clonotype with many counts. Its cognate antigen is unknown. Unmatched junction bases numbered 2, after V lost 5 bases and J lost 4 bases. CDR1 and CDR2 (germline): SGHVS, FNYEAQ. This CDR3 is 13 amino acids long. One entry per CDR3 protein, called by TCRdb with MiXCR from the 5' RACE reads. This sample carries about 75,000 distinct CDR3 sequences, about 7.2% of them seen once, and the ten largest clones take more than 25%. This sequence was found in a man aged 18-30 years who received the YFV17D yellow fever vaccine. The chain recombines TRBV7-6 with TRBJ2-3, with 8 bases identical to TRBD2. The material was CD8+ T cells sorted from PBMCs, obtained less than 11 days after the first yellow fever vaccination. The CDR3 is CASSLRGADTQYF. In nucleotides, the CDR3 is TGTGCCAGCAGCCTGCGGGGGGCAGATACGCAGTATTTT.